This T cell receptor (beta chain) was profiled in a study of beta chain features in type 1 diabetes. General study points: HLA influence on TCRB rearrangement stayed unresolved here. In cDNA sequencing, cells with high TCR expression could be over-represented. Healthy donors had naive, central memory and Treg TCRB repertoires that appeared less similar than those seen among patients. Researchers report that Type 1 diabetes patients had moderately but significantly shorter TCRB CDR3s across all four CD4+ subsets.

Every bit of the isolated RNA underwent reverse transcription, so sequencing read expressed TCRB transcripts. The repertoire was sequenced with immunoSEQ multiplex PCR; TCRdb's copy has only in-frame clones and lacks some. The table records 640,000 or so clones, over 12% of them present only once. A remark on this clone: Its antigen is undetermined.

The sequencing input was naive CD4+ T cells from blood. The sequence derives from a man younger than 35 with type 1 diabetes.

CDR3 nucleotide sequence: TGTGCCTGGAGATCGACAGGGAGCAACAAAAACATTCAGTACTTC. This gives the protein CAWRSTGSNKNIQYF. The chain joins TRBV30 to TRBJ2-4; 7 bases are shared with TRBD1. This CDR3 region has 15 residues. Germline V gives CDR1 GTSNPN, CDR2 SVGIG (reference sequence). With 3 bases clipped from V and 3 bases from J, the junction kept 8 bases outside the gene matches.